What follows describes a single TCR beta chain. The junction had 12 bases not matched to a gene; V was cut back by 5 bases and J by 8 bases. CDR3 length: 15 amino acids. CDR1 is MDHEN, CDR2 SYDVKM, per germline. This sample was taken from a study of cytomegalovirus exposure and HLA in healthy donors. TCRdb's table, derived via immunoSEQ multiplex PCR, lists solely in-frame clones and lacks some. The sample yields about 360,000 clones, roughly 90% seen once. V is TRBV28 and J is TRBJ2-1, with 7 bases aligning to TRBD2. The sample was PBMCs. The TCR comes from a woman aged 18 to 35 in good health and CMV-seronegative. CDR3 sequence (DNA): TGTGCCAGCAGTAGAGCCGGGACTATATCCTATGAGCAGTTCTTC. This codes for CASSRAGTISYEQFF.